These 10 T cell receptor beta chains were sequenced from one sample in a study of blood T cell repertoires in COVID-19. Generated by immunoSEQ multiplex PCR, the TCRdb table keeps only in-frame clones and is missing some. The data hold 150,000 to 200,000 clones, with roughly 83% observed a single time. What was sequenced was PBMCs or T cells enriched from blood (not recorded which). The receptors here all came from an older man who had been exposed to COVID-19.

The CDR3 spells CASSDPRVGANVLTF. Written as DNA, the CDR3 is TGTGCCAGCAGCGACCCCCGGGTTGGGGCCAACGTCCTGACTTTC. The chain employs TRBV7-2 and TRBJ2-6, with D unclear. The CDR3 sequence is 15 residues long. Germline V gives CDR1 SGHTA, CDR2 FQGNSA. V was trimmed by 5 bases and J by 3 bases, leaving 11 bases between them.

The rearrangement joins TRBV6-6 to TRBJ1-6; 8 bases match TRBD1. Trimming removed 5 bases from V and 5 bases from J; junction bases left unmatched: 5. Germline values: CDR1 MNHNY, CDR2 SVGAGI (reference sequence). The CDR3 loop spans 15 amino acids. The CDR3 here is CASSLTGGDNSPLHF. The CDR3 bases are TGTGCCAGCAGTCTCACAGGGGGGGATAATTCACCCCTCCACTTT.

This rearrangement joins TRBV12-5 to TRBJ1-1; D may be TRBD1 (5 bases). The germline CDR1 and CDR2 sequences are LGHNT and FRNRAP. The CDR3 has 15 amino acids. The germline V and J ends were trimmed by 6 bases and 4 bases, with 18 bases remaining between them. As DNA, the CDR3 is TGTGCTAGTGGGACTCGTCGGGGGGACGGCACTGAAGCTTTCTTT. The encoded protein is CASGTRRGDGTEAFF.

The chain joins TRBV2 to TRBJ1-2, with 12 bases that match TRBD1. CDR1 SNHLY and CDR2 FYNNEI come from the germline V gene. Trimming took 6 bases from V and 8 from J; bases not matched to a gene: 4. The CDR3 loop spans 13 amino acids. The CDR3 spells CASRGQGAVGYTF. The CDR3 region has the DNA TGTGCCAGCAGGGGACAGGGGGCGGTAGGCTACACCTTC.

V and J are TRBV7-8 and TRBJ2-3; no clear D. Germline CDR1 SGHVS, CDR2 FQNEAQ. Between the trimmed V and J ends, which lost 4 bases and 2 bases, there was a span of 10 bases. This CDR3 comprises 14 residues. In nucleotides, the CDR3 is TGTGCCAGCAGCTCCGACACCTACACAGATACGCAGTATTTT. Amino acid sequence: CASSSDTYTDTQYF.

V gene TRBV4-3 combines with J gene TRBJ1-3, with D possibly being TRBD1 (6 bases). The CDR3 contains 16 residues. CDR1 is LGHNA and CDR2 is YSLEER in the germline V gene. Trimming left V 4 bases short and J 1 base short, with 14 bases between. CDR3 in DNA: TGCGCCAGCAGCCGCAGGGGAAAGGGTTCTGGAAACACCATATATTTT. Protein: CASSRRGKGSGNTIYF.

V usage is TRBV4-3 and J usage is TRBJ2-1; a weak D match, TRBD2 (7 bases). Germline CDR1 and CDR2: LGHNA and YSLEER. V lost 3 bases to trimming and J lost 0 bases, with 18 bases between them. The CDR3 spans 18 residues. CDR3 in amino acids: CASSQSPGGPSSYNEQFF. In DNA, the CDR3 is TGCGCCAGCAGCCAGTCGCCGGGGGGCCCTAGCTCCTACAATGAGCAGTTCTTC.

The J gene is TRBJ2-5, the V gene TRBV9; 8 bases map to TRBD2. With V trimmed by 2 bases and J by 7 bases, 13 bases remained unmatched. This CDR3 is 16 amino acids long. Germline assignment: CDR1 SGDLS and CDR2 YYNGEE. CDR3: CASSVGRGSGIVTQYF. Here the CDR3 DNA reads TGTGCCAGCAGCGTTGGGAGAGGTAGCGGGATAGTGACCCAGTACTTC.

Points on this clone: Lacking the conserved final phenylalanine or tryptophan, this CDR3 likely reflects a read error. The limits of the CDR3 on the DNA are not certain, so only TCRdb's listed CDR3 is given. This chain links TRBV3-1 (or the pseudogene TRBV3-2) with TRBJ1-1. CDR1 and CDR2 (germline): LGHDT, YNNKEL (reference sequence). The CDR3 sequence runs 12 residues, both termini included. CDR3 residues: CASSQYSTGFNL.

The chain uses TRBV5-1 and TRBJ2-3; possibly TRBD1 for D (6 bases). V lost 5 bases and J 3 bases, leaving 16 bases between the germline ends. CDR3 length: 15 amino acids. Germline loops: CDR1 SGHRS, CDR2 YFSETQ. Here the CDR3 DNA reads TGCGCCAGCAGGATGTCAGGGGATCGGACAGATACGCAGTATTTT. This translates into CASRMSGDRTDTQYF.